This entry concerns a single T cell receptor (beta chain). The antigen is undetermined. CDR3 length equals 12 residues. Between the trimmed V and J ends, which lost 3 bases and 6 bases, there was a span of 5 bases. CDR1 LNHDA and CDR2 SQIVND come from the germline V gene (reference sequence). The study ran its PCR with 60 Vbeta and 13 Jbeta primers. Method: immunoSEQ multiplex PCR; TCRdb's copy keeps in-frame clones and lacks some. Its listing shows about 48,000 clones. The data derive from a study of cytomegalovirus exposure and HLA in healthy donors. Study-wide points: The availability of immune exposure information extended only to CMV serostatus. Later analysis indicated greater clonal expansion among HLA-associated TCR beta chains than among equally common other chains.

The sequencing input was PBMCs. This TCR was sampled from a male donor in good health and CMV-seropositive. J is TRBJ2-2 and V is TRBV19; no firm D call. The CDR3 loop is CASSIPAGELFF. In DNA, the CDR3 is TGTGCCAGTAGTATTCCCGCCGGGGAGCTGTTTTTT.